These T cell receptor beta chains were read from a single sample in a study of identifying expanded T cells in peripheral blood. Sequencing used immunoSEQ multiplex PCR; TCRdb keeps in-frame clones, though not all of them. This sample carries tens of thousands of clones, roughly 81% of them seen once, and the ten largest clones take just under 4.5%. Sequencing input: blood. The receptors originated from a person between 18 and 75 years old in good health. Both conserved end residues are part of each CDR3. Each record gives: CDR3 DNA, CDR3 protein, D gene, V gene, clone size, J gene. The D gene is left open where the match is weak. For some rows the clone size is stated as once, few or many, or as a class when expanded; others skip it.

CDR3 DNA: TGTGCCAGCAGCGGGACAGGGGGAATTGCAGATACGCAGTATTTT
CDR3 protein: CASSGTGGIADTQYF
D gene: TRBD1
V gene: TRBV6-5
clone size: -
J gene: TRBJ2-3

CDR3 DNA: TGTGCCAGCAGCTTAGCAGGACAGGGCTACGAGCAGTACTTC
CDR3 protein: CASSLAGQGYEQYF
D gene: TRBD1
V gene: TRBV11-3
clone size: -
J gene: TRBJ2-7

CDR3 DNA: TGTGCCAGCAGCGAAGACAGGATACACATTCAGTACTTC
CDR3 protein: CASSEDRIHIQYF
D gene: -
V gene: TRBV2
clone size: -
J gene: TRBJ2-4

CDR3 DNA: TGTGCCAGCAGGGGACCGGGACAGGGGGCTTATGGCTACACCTTC
CDR3 protein: CASRGPGQGAYGYTF
D gene: TRBD1
V gene: TRBV6-1
clone size: once
J gene: TRBJ1-2

CDR3 DNA: TGTGCCAGCAGTGGATATCAGGGGTCGTCCTACGAGCAGTACTTC
CDR3 protein: CASSGYQGSSYEQYF
D gene: -
V gene: TRBV6-1
clone size: -
J gene: TRBJ2-7

CDR3 DNA: TGTGCCAGCAGTTCACACAACTACTACGAGCAGTACTTC
CDR3 protein: CASSSHNYYEQYF
D gene: -
V gene: TRBV25-1
clone size: once
J gene: TRBJ2-7

CDR3 DNA: TGCGCCAGCAGATCCGGGACAGGGGAATCACCCCTCCACTTT
CDR3 protein: CASRSGTGESPLHF
D gene: TRBD1
V gene: TRBV5-1
clone size: -
J gene: TRBJ1-6

CDR3 DNA: TGCGCCAGCAGCCCGCTAGGAGGGGGAGTTTCCTACGAGCAGTACTTC
CDR3 protein: CASSPLGGGVSYEQYF
D gene: -
V gene: TRBV5-1
clone size: -
J gene: TRBJ2-7

CDR3 DNA: TGTGCCAGCAGCCCGCAGTCAGGGAATGAGCAGTTCTTC
CDR3 protein: CASSPQSGNEQFF
D gene: -
V gene: TRBV7-2
clone size: -
J gene: TRBJ2-1

CDR3 DNA: TGTGCCAGCAGCTTAGTCCCAGTGAACCAGCCCCAGCATTTT
CDR3 protein: CASSLVPVNQPQHF
D gene: -
V gene: TRBV7-2
clone size: -
J gene: TRBJ1-5

CDR3 DNA: TGTGCCAGTACCATCCAAAAAGGGGTTACTGAAGCTTTCTTT
CDR3 protein: CASTIQKGVTEAFF
D gene: -
V gene: TRBV19
clone size: -
J gene: TRBJ1-1

CDR3 DNA: TGTGCCAGCACCAGACGGGAGGTGGACACTGAAGCTTTCTTT
CDR3 protein: CASTRREVDTEAFF
D gene: -
V gene: TRBV6-5
clone size: -
J gene: TRBJ1-1

CDR3 DNA: TGTGCCAGCAGCGTAAGGGCAAGCGAGAACACTGAAGCTTTCTTT
CDR3 protein: CASSVRASENTEAFF
D gene: -
V gene: TRBV9
clone size: -
J gene: TRBJ1-1

CDR3 DNA: TGTGCCACCGGACGGATAAATGAAAAACTGTTTTTT
CDR3 protein: CATGRINEKLFF
D gene: -
V gene: TRBV19
clone size: -
J gene: TRBJ1-4

CDR3 DNA: TGCGCCAGCAGTAGTGGGGGAGGCTTTGGTGGTCAGCCCCAGCATTTT
CDR3 protein: CASSSGGGFGGQPQHF
D gene: -
V gene: TRBV23-1
clone size: -
J gene: TRBJ1-5

CDR3 DNA: TGCGCCAGCAGCCAAGATCCATGGGACAGGAACTATGGCTACACCTTC
CDR3 protein: CASSQDPWDRNYGYTF
D gene: TRBD1
V gene: TRBV4-3
clone size: -
J gene: TRBJ1-2

CDR3 DNA: TGTGCCAGCAGCCCTACAGGGAACGGCGTAAACACCATATATTTT
CDR3 protein: CASSPTGNGVNTIYF
D gene: -
V gene: TRBV6-5
clone size: -
J gene: TRBJ1-3

CDR3 DNA: TGTGCCAGCAGCTCACGGGGGGTCTCCTACAATGAGCAGTTCTTC
CDR3 protein: CASSSRGVSYNEQFF
D gene: TRBD2
V gene: TRBV11-3
clone size: -
J gene: TRBJ2-1

CDR3 DNA: TGCGCGGCAAGACAGGGAGGAGGTGGCTACACCTTC
CDR3 protein: CAARQGGGGYTF
D gene: TRBD1
V gene: TRBV10-2
clone size: -
J gene: TRBJ1-2

CDR3 DNA: TGTGCCAGCAGCAAAGCAGTCTGGCTAGCGGGGGCCTTGAGCTCCTACAATGAGCAGTTCTTC
CDR3 protein: CASSKAVWLAGALSSYNEQFF
D gene: -
V gene: TRBV21-1
clone size: -
J gene: TRBJ2-1

CDR3 DNA: TGTGCCAGCAGTGACGCATGGGGGACAGGGTTCGGCGATACGCAGTATTTT
CDR3 protein: CASSDAWGTGFGDTQYF
D gene: TRBD1
V gene: TRBV6-1
clone size: -
J gene: TRBJ2-3

CDR3 DNA: TGTGCCAGCAGCTCTGGCGGCCTCGGAGAGACCCAGTACTTC
CDR3 protein: CASSSGGLGETQYF
D gene: -
V gene: TRBV11-3
clone size: -
J gene: TRBJ2-5

CDR3 DNA: TGCGCCAGCAGCTTGGTGGAAACCGGCTCCTACGAGCAGTACTTC
CDR3 protein: CASSLVETGSYEQYF
D gene: -
V gene: TRBV5-1
clone size: -
J gene: TRBJ2-7

CDR3 DNA: TGTGCCAGCAGCACAGGACAGCCTACAGATACGCAGTATTTT
CDR3 protein: CASSTGQPTDTQYF
D gene: -
V gene: TRBV7-2
clone size: -
J gene: TRBJ2-3

CDR3 DNA: TGTGCCAGCAGACAGGGTTACACTGAAGCTTTCTTT
CDR3 protein: CASRQGYTEAFF
D gene: -
V gene: TRBV27
clone size: -
J gene: TRBJ1-1

CDR3 DNA: TGCAGTGCTAGTGCCGGGCCTGAAGCTTTCTTT
CDR3 protein: CSASAGPEAFF
D gene: -
V gene: TRBV20-1
clone size: -
J gene: TRBJ1-1

CDR3 DNA: TGTGCCAGCAGCCGTTCCAACGAAATAGCGGAGCAGTACTTC
CDR3 protein: CASSRSNEIAEQYF
D gene: -
V gene: TRBV7-2
clone size: -
J gene: TRBJ2-7

CDR3 DNA: TGTGCCAGCTCACCGCCCACAAATCAGGGGGCAGGAAACACCATATATTTT
CDR3 protein: CASSPPTNQGAGNTIYF
D gene: TRBD1
V gene: TRBV18
clone size: -
J gene: TRBJ1-3

CDR3 DNA: TGTGCCAGCTCACCCTACTGGATGAACCAGGGGGCTAGGTACGAGCAGTACTTC
CDR3 protein: CASSPYWMNQGARYEQYF
D gene: TRBD1
V gene: TRBV18
clone size: -
J gene: TRBJ2-7

CDR3 DNA: TGTGCCAGCAGTGACTCCGGGGGCCGCGCAGATACGCAGTATTTT
CDR3 protein: CASSDSGGRADTQYF
D gene: -
V gene: TRBV6-4
clone size: -
J gene: TRBJ2-3

CDR3 DNA: TGTGCCAGCAGCCAAACGGGACAGTCTCCCTTCCTCGGCATGAACACTGAAGCTTTCTTT
CDR3 protein: CASSQTGQSPFLGMNTEAFF
D gene: TRBD1
V gene: TRBV7-8
clone size: -
J gene: TRBJ1-1

CDR3 DNA: TGTGCCAGCAGGCCAAGGGGGGACTATGGCTACACCTTC
CDR3 protein: CASRPRGDYGYTF
D gene: -
V gene: TRBV6-5
clone size: -
J gene: TRBJ1-2

CDR3 DNA: TGTGCCAGCAGCTCGGGACCCGGGCCGGGCTACACCTTC
CDR3 protein: CASSSGPGPGYTF
D gene: -
V gene: TRBV7-2
clone size: once
J gene: TRBJ1-2

CDR3 DNA: TGTGCCAGCAGCTTGGGACTAGGGGGCTTCTACGAGCAGTACTTC
CDR3 protein: CASSLGLGGFYEQYF
D gene: -
V gene: TRBV7-2
clone size: -
J gene: TRBJ2-7

CDR3 DNA: TGTGCCAGCAGCCCCATTAGCGGGGGGGCGAGCTCCTACAATGAGCAGTTCTTC
CDR3 protein: CASSPISGGASSYNEQFF
D gene: TRBD2
V gene: TRBV11-2
clone size: -
J gene: TRBJ2-1

CDR3 DNA: TGCGCCAGCAGCCAGTATAGGGCCGGAAGTCAGCCCCAGCATTTT
CDR3 protein: CASSQYRAGSQPQHF
D gene: -
V gene: TRBV4-1
clone size: -
J gene: TRBJ1-5

CDR3 DNA: TGCGCCAGCAGTAATGGCGTCGGGTACACTGAAGCTTTCTTT
CDR3 protein: CASSNGVGYTEAFF
D gene: -
V gene: TRBV5-1
clone size: -
J gene: TRBJ1-1

CDR3 DNA: TGTGCCAGTACCCCTATGAGGGTCGGCAATCAGCCCCAGCATTTT
CDR3 protein: CASTPMRVGNQPQHF
D gene: -
V gene: TRBV19
clone size: few
J gene: TRBJ1-5

CDR3 DNA: TGTGCCTGGAGGGCCAGATACACCATATATTTT
CDR3 protein: CAWRARYTIYF
D gene: -
V gene: TRBV30
clone size: -
J gene: TRBJ1-3

CDR3 DNA: TGTGCCTGCCCGACGGGGGTATATGGCTACACCTTC
CDR3 protein: CACPTGVYGYTF
D gene: -
V gene: TRBV30
clone size: -
J gene: TRBJ1-2

CDR3 DNA: TGCAGCGTTGTAATATTAGCGGGGACCGGGAATACGCAGTATTTT
CDR3 protein: CSVVILAGTGNTQYF
D gene: TRBD2
V gene: TRBV29-1
clone size: -
J gene: TRBJ2-3

CDR3 DNA: TGTGCCAGCCAAAGGGGGCAGCCCGCCGGGGAGCTGTTTTTT
CDR3 protein: CASQRGQPAGELFF
D gene: TRBD1
V gene: TRBV2
clone size: few
J gene: TRBJ2-2

CDR3 DNA: TGTGCCAGCAGCTTGCTCACAAACACTGAAGCTTTCTTT
CDR3 protein: CASSLLTNTEAFF
D gene: -
V gene: TRBV5-4
clone size: -
J gene: TRBJ1-1

CDR3 DNA: TGTGCCAGCAGCTCGGACACAGGGGTCGCGAACACCGGGGAGCTGTTTTTT
CDR3 protein: CASSSDTGVANTGELFF
D gene: TRBD1
V gene: TRBV13
clone size: -
J gene: TRBJ2-2

CDR3 DNA: TGTGCCAGCAGTTACTTCTACCTTCGGAACACTGAAGCTTTCTTT
CDR3 protein: CASSYFYLRNTEAFF
D gene: -
V gene: TRBV6-5
clone size: -
J gene: TRBJ1-1

CDR3 DNA: TGTGCCAGCTCGCCCCGGCAGGCGAACACCGGGGAGCTGTTTTTT
CDR3 protein: CASSPRQANTGELFF
D gene: -
V gene: TRBV11-3
clone size: -
J gene: TRBJ2-2

CDR3 DNA: TGCGCCAGCAAGGACAGAGTCTCAAGCTCCTATAATTCACCCCTCCACTTT
CDR3 protein: CASKDRVSSSYNSPLHF
D gene: -
V gene: TRBV4-3
clone size: few
J gene: TRBJ1-6

CDR3 DNA: TGCGCCAGCTCCTTTGGACAGGGTTGGGGGGAGCTGTTTTTT
CDR3 protein: CASSFGQGWGELFF
D gene: TRBD1
V gene: TRBV10-1
clone size: -
J gene: TRBJ2-2

CDR3 DNA: TGTGCCAGCAGCCGACAGAGCAATCAGCCCCAGCATTTT
CDR3 protein: CASSRQSNQPQHF
D gene: -
V gene: TRBV14
clone size: -
J gene: TRBJ1-5

CDR3 DNA: TGTGCCAGCACTAGGGGGAGGGTGAACACTGAAGCTTTCTTT
CDR3 protein: CASTRGRVNTEAFF
D gene: -
V gene: TRBV6-5
clone size: -
J gene: TRBJ1-1

CDR3 DNA: TGTGCCAGCAGCCCACGTATCGGGGGTGGCTACACCTTC
CDR3 protein: CASSPRIGGGYTF
D gene: -
V gene: TRBV11-1
clone size: once
J gene: TRBJ1-2

CDR3 DNA: TGCGCCAGCAGCCTTCACGGGACAGGGGGAAGTAAGGGCTATGGCTACACCTTC
CDR3 protein: CASSLHGTGGSKGYGYTF
D gene: TRBD1
V gene: TRBV4-3
clone size: -
J gene: TRBJ1-2

CDR3 DNA: TGCGCCAGCAGCTTGGCTGACAGTAACTATGGCTACACCTTC
CDR3 protein: CASSLADSNYGYTF
D gene: -
V gene: TRBV5-1
clone size: once
J gene: TRBJ1-2

CDR3 DNA: TGTGCTAGTGGTTTCCCTGGTGTCCAGAGACCTAACTATGGCTACACCTTC
CDR3 protein: CASGFPGVQRPNYGYTF
D gene: -
V gene: TRBV12-5
clone size: -
J gene: TRBJ1-2

CDR3 DNA: TGCGCCAGCATGAAGGGGGGCAGAAAGAACACTGAAGCTTTCTTT
CDR3 protein: CASMKGGRKNTEAFF
D gene: -
V gene: TRBV5-1
clone size: -
J gene: TRBJ1-1

CDR3 DNA: TGTGCCAGCAGCGGGGGGACAAACAACTACAATGAGCAGTTCTTC
CDR3 protein: CASSGGTNNYNEQFF
D gene: -
V gene: TRBV5-6
clone size: -
J gene: TRBJ2-1

CDR3 DNA: TGCAGCGTTAGAACAGGCAATCAGCCCCAGCATTTT
CDR3 protein: CSVRTGNQPQHF
D gene: -
V gene: TRBV29-1
clone size: -
J gene: TRBJ1-5